The present TCR beta chain was sequenced within a study of blood T cells in healthy people across ages. This CDR3 is 20 amino acids long. The V end was cut by 4 bases, the J end by 0 bases, with 27 bases between. CDR1 and CDR2 (germline): MNHEY, SMNVEV (reference sequence). Primers used in a second PCR of roughly 7 to 12 cycles were a sample-barcoded 5' primer and a J-beta primer mix. A single record per CDR3 protein comes from TCRdb applying MiXCR to the 5' RACE reads. The data contain 500,000 to 550,000 distinct CDR3 sequences, approximately 25% of them singletons. The same sample was also used in a study of T cells of mothers and their children. This second study says: Mothers yielded over 9 million CDR3 reads, children some 2.8 million each.

The rearrangement joins TRBV27 to TRBJ1-1; TRBD1 might be the D (5 bases). The material sequenced was blood. The receptor comes from a boy aged 10-17 years in good health. Here the CDR3 reads CASSYGTPFSLPPLNTEAFF. In nucleotides, the CDR3 is TGTGCCAGCAGTTACGGGACTCCGTTTTCCCTCCCCCCTTTGAACACTGAAGCTTTCTTT.